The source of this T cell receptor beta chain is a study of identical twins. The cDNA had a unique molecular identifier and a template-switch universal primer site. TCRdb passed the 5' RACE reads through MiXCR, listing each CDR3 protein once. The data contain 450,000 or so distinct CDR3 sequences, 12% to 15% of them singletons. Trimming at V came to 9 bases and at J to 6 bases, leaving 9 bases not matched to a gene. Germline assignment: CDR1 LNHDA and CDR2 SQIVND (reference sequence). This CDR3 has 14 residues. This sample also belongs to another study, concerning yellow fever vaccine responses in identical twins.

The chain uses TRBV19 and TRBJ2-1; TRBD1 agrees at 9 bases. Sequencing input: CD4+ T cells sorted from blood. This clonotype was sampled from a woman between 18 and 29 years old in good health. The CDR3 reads CASHGGQGINEQFF. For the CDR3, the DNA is TGTGCCAGCCACGGTGGACAGGGGATCAATGAGCAGTTCTTC.